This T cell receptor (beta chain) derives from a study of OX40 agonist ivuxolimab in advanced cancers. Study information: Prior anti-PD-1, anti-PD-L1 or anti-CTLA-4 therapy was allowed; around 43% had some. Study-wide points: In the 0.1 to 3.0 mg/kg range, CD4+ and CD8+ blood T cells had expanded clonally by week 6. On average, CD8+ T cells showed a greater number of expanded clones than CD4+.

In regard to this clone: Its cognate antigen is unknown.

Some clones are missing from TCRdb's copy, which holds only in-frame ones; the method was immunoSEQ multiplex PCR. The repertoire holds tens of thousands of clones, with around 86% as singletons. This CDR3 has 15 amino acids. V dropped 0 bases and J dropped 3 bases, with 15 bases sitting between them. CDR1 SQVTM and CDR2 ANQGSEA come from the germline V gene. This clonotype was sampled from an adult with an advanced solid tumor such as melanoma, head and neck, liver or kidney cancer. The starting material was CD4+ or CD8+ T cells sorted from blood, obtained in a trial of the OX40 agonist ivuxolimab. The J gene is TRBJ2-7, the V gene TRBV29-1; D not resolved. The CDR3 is CSVEDRTRGVYEQYF. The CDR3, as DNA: TGCAGCGTTGAAGATCGGACCCGAGGCGTCTACGAGCAGTACTTC.